One sample yielded the 26 T cell receptor beta chains listed below, sequenced in a study of CD8+ T cells in alopecia areata. Following extraction, RNA underwent reverse transcription to cDNA, which served as the sequencing template. Clones were sequenced by immunoSEQ multiplex PCR, and TCRdb holds only the in-frame ones, with some missing. The sample has fewer than 200,000 clones; about 66% are singletons. The sequencing here drew on CD8+ T cells sorted from blood, taken at week 0. These receptor sequences come from a human donor with alopecia areata.

This chain connects TRBV13 to TRBJ1-4; D gene unclear. The CDR3 sequence is 14 residues long. Germline V gene data show CDR1 as PRHDT and CDR2 as FYEKMQ (reference sequence). The V and J ends lost 3 bases and 4 bases respectively, with 9 bases between them. CDR3 loop: CASSFVGGNEKLFF. CDR3 nucleotide sequence: TGTGCCAGCAGCTTTGTAGGCGGTAATGAAAAACTGTTTTTT.

This sequence joins TRBV29-1 and TRBJ2-5; D perhaps matches TRBD1 (5 bases). CDR3 size: 12 residues. CDR1 SQVTM and CDR2 ANQGSEA come from the germline V gene. V was clipped by 3 bases and J by 5 bases, with 10 bases between them. The CDR3 reads CSVDKGMETQYF. CDR3 in DNA: TGCAGCGTTGATAAGGGGATGGAGACCCAGTACTTC.

The CDR3 sequence is CASSSSGVWNEQFF. For the CDR3, the DNA is TGTGCCAGTAGTAGTAGCGGGGTTTGGAATGAGCAGTTCTTC. This rearrangement joins TRBV19 to TRBJ2-1; 8 positions match TRBD2. V was clipped by 4 bases and J by 7 bases; unmatched bases: 6. The CDR3 has 14 residues. CDR1 is LNHDA, CDR2 SQIVND, per germline (reference sequence).

J is TRBJ2-3 and V is TRBV7-8; 8 bases map to TRBD2. The CDR3 consists of 18 residues. Germline V CDR1 and CDR2: SGHVS, FQNEAQ. After removal of 0 bases from V and 4 bases from J, the junction contained 12 bases not matched to a gene. CDR3 in amino acids: CASSLARPGGLGADTQYF. The CDR3 bases are TGTGCCAGCAGCTTAGCGCGTCCCGGGGGACTAGGGGCAGATACGCAGTATTTT.

This clone occurred a few times. The V and J genes are TRBV29-1 and TRBJ1-2; no clear D. This CDR3 spans 11 amino acids. Trimming left V 3 bases short and J 5 bases short, with 7 bases between. Germline V gene sequence: CDR1 SQVTM, CDR2 ANQGSEA. The CDR3 reads CSVDPGYGYTF. The CDR3 DNA follows: TGCAGCGTTGATCCGGGATATGGCTACACCTTC.

V and J are TRBV5-1 and TRBJ2-7; perhaps TRBD1 as D (6 bases). Germline assignment: CDR1 SGHRS and CDR2 YFSETQ. The V and J ends lost 1 base and 3 bases respectively, with 20 bases between them. The CDR3 has 17 residues. In DNA form, the CDR3 reads TGCGCCAGCAGCTTGCCTAGTAGGGGACATTTCGACTACGAGCAGTACTTC. It specifies CASSLPSRGHFDYEQYF.

This clone turned up a few times. The chain couples TRBV4-2 to TRBJ2-1; TRBD1 matches 9 bases. V gave up 4 bases and J gave up 1 base; unmatched junction bases: 2. Germline V lookup: CDR1 LGHNA, CDR2 YNFKEQ. There are 15 residues in the CDR3. CDR3 amino acids: CASSRTGDSYNEQFF. CDR3 bases: TGTGCCAGCAGCCGGACAGGGGATTCCTACAATGAGCAGTTCTTC.

The chain is built from TRBV2 and TRBJ2-4; 7 nucleotides agree with TRBD1. V lost 1 base to trimming and J lost 0 bases; unmatched junction nucleotides: 6. Germline V gene lookup returns CDR1 SNHLY and CDR2 FYNNEI. This CDR3 region has 17 residues. The CDR3 sequence is CASSEDMGQLAKNIQYF. CDR3 sequence (DNA): TGTGCCAGCAGTGAAGATATGGGACAGCTAGCCAAAAACATTCAGTACTTC. Full variable domain (missing parts from reference TRBV2 and TRBJ2-4): EPEVTQTPSHQVTQMGQEVILRCVPISNHLYFYWYRQILGQKVEFLVSFYNNEISEKSEIFDDQFSVERPDGSNFTLKIRSTKLEDSAMYFCASSEDMGQLAKNIQYFGAGTRLSVL.

J is TRBJ2-5 and V is TRBV5-1; 10 bases match TRBD1. V lost 1 base, J lost 3 bases, and 6 bases stayed unmatched. The CDR3 runs 16 residues. Germline V lookup: CDR1 SGHRS, CDR2 YFSETQ. CDR3 loop: CASSLPGTGAKETQYF. CDR3 sequence (DNA): TGCGCCAGCAGCTTGCCAGGGACAGGGGCTAAAGAGACCCAGTACTTC.

The rearrangement uses TRBV7-8 and TRBJ2-5, with 7 bases matching TRBD2. The J segment lost 4 bases and the V segment lost 8 bases, leaving 10 bases of the junction unmatched. The CDR3 has 14 residues. Looked up from germline, CDR1 is SGHVS and CDR2 is FQNEAQ. The CDR3 is CASSAWEGSETQYF. As DNA, the CDR3 is TGTGCCAGCTCCGCTTGGGAGGGTTCAGAGACCCAGTACTTC.

The V call is TRBV15, the J call TRBJ2-1; 8 nucleotides line up with TRBD2. The V gene's germline CDR1 is LNHNV and CDR2 YYDKDF (reference sequence). V dropped 8 bases and J dropped 1; count of bases not matched to a gene: 4. This CDR3 has 14 amino acids. The CDR3 protein is CATASGGSYNEQFF. CDR3 coding DNA: TGTGCCACCGCCAGCGGGGGTTCCTACAATGAGCAGTTCTTC. The whole variable domain, filled in from reference TRBV15 and TRBJ2-1, reads DAMVIQNPRYQVTQFGKPVTLSCSQTLNHNVMYWYQQKSSQAPKLLFHYYDKDFNNEADTPDNFQSRRPNTSFCFLDIRSPGLGDTAMYLCATASGGSYNEQFFGPGTRLTVL.

The rearrangement joins TRBV30 to TRBJ1-1; 10 nucleotides align to TRBD1. Germline CDR1 reads GTSNPN; CDR2 reads SVGIG (reference sequence). V was pared by 4 bases and J by 0 bases, with 5 bases of the junction left unmatched. The CDR3 is made up of 15 amino acids. In nucleotides, the CDR3 is TGTGCCTGGAACTCCGGGACAGGGGTGAACACTGAAGCTTTCTTT. Translated: CAWNSGTGVNTEAFF.

The rearrangement uses TRBV9 and TRBJ1-1, with D uncertain. The ends were cut back, 4 bases at V and 3 bases at J, with 13 bases in the middle. Germline values: CDR1 SGDLS, CDR2 YYNGEE. The CDR3 sequence is 14 residues long. In nucleotides, the CDR3 is TGTGCCAGCAGCTCTCTCCAGCGGGACACTGAAGCTTTCTTT. Amino acids: CASSSLQRDTEAFF.

The rearrangement links TRBV27 to TRBJ2-3; no firm D call. The germline V gene has CDR1 MNHEY and CDR2 SMNVEV (reference sequence). This CDR3 comprises 12 residues. Between the trimmed V and J ends, which lost 5 bases and 2 bases, there was a span of 5 bases. The CDR3 loop is CASSDNTDTQYF. Here the CDR3 DNA reads TGTGCCAGCAGTGATAACACAGATACGCAGTATTTT.

The chain recombines TRBV5-4 with TRBJ1-1; perhaps TRBD1 as D (5 bases). The CDR3 extends over 14 amino acids. Germline values: CDR1 SGHNT, CDR2 YYREEE (reference sequence). V lost 4 bases, J lost 5 bases, and 15 bases lay in between. CDR3 loop: CASSLAREGTEAFF. The CDR3 DNA follows: TGTGCCAGCAGCCTGGCCAGGGAGGGGACTGAAGCTTTCTTT.

The chain couples TRBV12-5 to TRBJ1-1; D is unresolved. Germline V gene lookup returns CDR1 LGHNT and CDR2 FRNRAP. The CDR3 has 11 amino acids. Trimming cost V 6 bases and J 2 bases, with 4 bases left between them. CDR3 loop: CASGLNTEAFF. DNA for the CDR3: TGTGCTAGTGGACTTAACACTGAAGCTTTCTTT.

The rearrangement joins TRBV29-1 to TRBJ1-2, with 7 bases fitting TRBD1. The ends lost 3 bases at V and 2 bases at J; junction bases unmatched: 9. The CDR3 sequence is 15 residues long. Germline loops: CDR1 SQVTM, CDR2 ANQGSEA. CDR3 region: CSVDTEDRRNYGYTF. As DNA, the CDR3 is TGCAGCGTTGATACTGAGGACAGGAGGAACTATGGCTACACCTTC.

This rearrangement joins TRBV30 to TRBJ2-7; no definite D call. This CDR3 is 13 amino acids long. CDR1 GTSNPN and CDR2 SVGIG come from the germline V gene (reference sequence). The ends were cut back, 0 bases at V and 4 bases at J, with 10 bases in the middle. CDR3 sequence: CAWSVRVGYEQYF. CDR3 in DNA: TGTGCCTGGAGTGTACGGGTGGGATACGAGCAGTACTTC.

This rearrangement joins TRBV10-3 to TRBJ2-7; 7 bases fit TRBD2. Per germline, CDR1 ENHRY and CDR2 SYGVKD. The CDR3 runs to 15 residues. V trimming: 5 bases; J trimming: 0 bases; junction bases outside the gene matches: 7. The CDR3 nucleotides read TGTGCCATCAGTCAGAGCGGGGCAAACTCCTACGAGCAGTACTTC. This translates into CAISQSGANSYEQYF.

The V gene is TRBV30, the J gene TRBJ1-1, with a weak D call TRBD1 (6 bases). Per germline, CDR1 GTSNPN and CDR2 SVGIG (reference sequence). V dropped 0 bases and J dropped 4 bases, with 9 bases sitting between them. The CDR3 is 13 residues long. The CDR3 loop reads CAWSVTGITEAFF. The CDR3 DNA sequence: TGTGCCTGGAGTGTAACAGGGATCACTGAAGCTTTCTTT.

The chain has TRBV27 and TRBJ2-3, with a possible D match to TRBD2 (7 bases). The CDR3 has 15 amino acids. In germline, CDR1 is MNHEY, CDR2 SMNVEV (reference sequence). Trimming took 0 bases from V and 5 from J, leaving 12 bases between them. CDR3: CASSLSAGALDTQYF. DNA for the CDR3: TGTGCCAGCAGTTTATCGGCGGGGGCTCTAGATACGCAGTATTTT.

V usage is TRBV4-1 and J usage is TRBJ1-2; D unclear. CDR1 and CDR2 (germline): MGHRA, YSYEKL. This CDR3 comprises 15 residues. V dropped 0 bases and J dropped 2 bases, with 10 bases sitting between them. The CDR3: CASSQEDLSNYGYTF. CDR3 nucleotide sequence: TGCGCCAGCAGCCAAGAGGACTTATCAAACTATGGCTACACCTTC.

The V and J genes are TRBV2 and TRBJ2-6; D gene ambiguous. Per germline, CDR1 SNHLY and CDR2 FYNNEI. The CDR3 spans 12 residues. V was cut by 9 bases and J by 1 base, with 4 bases left in between. The CDR3 protein is CASHSGANVLTF. The CDR3 nucleotides are TGTGCCAGTCATTCTGGGGCCAACGTCCTGACTTTC.

The chain employs TRBV10-1 and TRBJ2-1; TRBD2 matches 13 bases. Germline CDR1 WNHNN, CDR2 SYGVQD (reference sequence). The CDR3 runs to 16 residues. Germline trimming cut 0 bases from V and 5 bases from J; bases unmatched to any gene: 1. CDR3 amino acids: CASSESGTSGDNEQFF. The CDR3 DNA reads TGCGCCAGCAGTGAGTCGGGGACTAGCGGGGACAATGAGCAGTTCTTC.

Points on this clone: It is unclear where the CDR3 begins or ends on the DNA, so no DNA is shown, and the CDR3 is as TCRdb lists it. The chain recombines TRBV5-6 with TRBJ2-1; the table calls TRBD2, which could not be checked here. Per the germline V gene, CDR1 is SGHDT and CDR2 is YYEEEE. From its first to its last residue, the CDR3 has 11 amino acids. CDR3 protein: CASSFGAGTFF.

The V gene is TRBV19, the J gene TRBJ1-6; possible D gene TRBD1, 6 bases. V was cut by 5 bases and J by 9 bases, with 14 bases left in between. CDR1 and CDR2 from the germline V gene are LNHDA and SQIVND (reference sequence). This CDR3 comprises 14 residues. The CDR3 sequence: CASSFDRLASPLHF. The CDR3 DNA reads TGTGCCAGTAGTTTCGACAGGTTAGCTTCACCCCTCCACTTT.